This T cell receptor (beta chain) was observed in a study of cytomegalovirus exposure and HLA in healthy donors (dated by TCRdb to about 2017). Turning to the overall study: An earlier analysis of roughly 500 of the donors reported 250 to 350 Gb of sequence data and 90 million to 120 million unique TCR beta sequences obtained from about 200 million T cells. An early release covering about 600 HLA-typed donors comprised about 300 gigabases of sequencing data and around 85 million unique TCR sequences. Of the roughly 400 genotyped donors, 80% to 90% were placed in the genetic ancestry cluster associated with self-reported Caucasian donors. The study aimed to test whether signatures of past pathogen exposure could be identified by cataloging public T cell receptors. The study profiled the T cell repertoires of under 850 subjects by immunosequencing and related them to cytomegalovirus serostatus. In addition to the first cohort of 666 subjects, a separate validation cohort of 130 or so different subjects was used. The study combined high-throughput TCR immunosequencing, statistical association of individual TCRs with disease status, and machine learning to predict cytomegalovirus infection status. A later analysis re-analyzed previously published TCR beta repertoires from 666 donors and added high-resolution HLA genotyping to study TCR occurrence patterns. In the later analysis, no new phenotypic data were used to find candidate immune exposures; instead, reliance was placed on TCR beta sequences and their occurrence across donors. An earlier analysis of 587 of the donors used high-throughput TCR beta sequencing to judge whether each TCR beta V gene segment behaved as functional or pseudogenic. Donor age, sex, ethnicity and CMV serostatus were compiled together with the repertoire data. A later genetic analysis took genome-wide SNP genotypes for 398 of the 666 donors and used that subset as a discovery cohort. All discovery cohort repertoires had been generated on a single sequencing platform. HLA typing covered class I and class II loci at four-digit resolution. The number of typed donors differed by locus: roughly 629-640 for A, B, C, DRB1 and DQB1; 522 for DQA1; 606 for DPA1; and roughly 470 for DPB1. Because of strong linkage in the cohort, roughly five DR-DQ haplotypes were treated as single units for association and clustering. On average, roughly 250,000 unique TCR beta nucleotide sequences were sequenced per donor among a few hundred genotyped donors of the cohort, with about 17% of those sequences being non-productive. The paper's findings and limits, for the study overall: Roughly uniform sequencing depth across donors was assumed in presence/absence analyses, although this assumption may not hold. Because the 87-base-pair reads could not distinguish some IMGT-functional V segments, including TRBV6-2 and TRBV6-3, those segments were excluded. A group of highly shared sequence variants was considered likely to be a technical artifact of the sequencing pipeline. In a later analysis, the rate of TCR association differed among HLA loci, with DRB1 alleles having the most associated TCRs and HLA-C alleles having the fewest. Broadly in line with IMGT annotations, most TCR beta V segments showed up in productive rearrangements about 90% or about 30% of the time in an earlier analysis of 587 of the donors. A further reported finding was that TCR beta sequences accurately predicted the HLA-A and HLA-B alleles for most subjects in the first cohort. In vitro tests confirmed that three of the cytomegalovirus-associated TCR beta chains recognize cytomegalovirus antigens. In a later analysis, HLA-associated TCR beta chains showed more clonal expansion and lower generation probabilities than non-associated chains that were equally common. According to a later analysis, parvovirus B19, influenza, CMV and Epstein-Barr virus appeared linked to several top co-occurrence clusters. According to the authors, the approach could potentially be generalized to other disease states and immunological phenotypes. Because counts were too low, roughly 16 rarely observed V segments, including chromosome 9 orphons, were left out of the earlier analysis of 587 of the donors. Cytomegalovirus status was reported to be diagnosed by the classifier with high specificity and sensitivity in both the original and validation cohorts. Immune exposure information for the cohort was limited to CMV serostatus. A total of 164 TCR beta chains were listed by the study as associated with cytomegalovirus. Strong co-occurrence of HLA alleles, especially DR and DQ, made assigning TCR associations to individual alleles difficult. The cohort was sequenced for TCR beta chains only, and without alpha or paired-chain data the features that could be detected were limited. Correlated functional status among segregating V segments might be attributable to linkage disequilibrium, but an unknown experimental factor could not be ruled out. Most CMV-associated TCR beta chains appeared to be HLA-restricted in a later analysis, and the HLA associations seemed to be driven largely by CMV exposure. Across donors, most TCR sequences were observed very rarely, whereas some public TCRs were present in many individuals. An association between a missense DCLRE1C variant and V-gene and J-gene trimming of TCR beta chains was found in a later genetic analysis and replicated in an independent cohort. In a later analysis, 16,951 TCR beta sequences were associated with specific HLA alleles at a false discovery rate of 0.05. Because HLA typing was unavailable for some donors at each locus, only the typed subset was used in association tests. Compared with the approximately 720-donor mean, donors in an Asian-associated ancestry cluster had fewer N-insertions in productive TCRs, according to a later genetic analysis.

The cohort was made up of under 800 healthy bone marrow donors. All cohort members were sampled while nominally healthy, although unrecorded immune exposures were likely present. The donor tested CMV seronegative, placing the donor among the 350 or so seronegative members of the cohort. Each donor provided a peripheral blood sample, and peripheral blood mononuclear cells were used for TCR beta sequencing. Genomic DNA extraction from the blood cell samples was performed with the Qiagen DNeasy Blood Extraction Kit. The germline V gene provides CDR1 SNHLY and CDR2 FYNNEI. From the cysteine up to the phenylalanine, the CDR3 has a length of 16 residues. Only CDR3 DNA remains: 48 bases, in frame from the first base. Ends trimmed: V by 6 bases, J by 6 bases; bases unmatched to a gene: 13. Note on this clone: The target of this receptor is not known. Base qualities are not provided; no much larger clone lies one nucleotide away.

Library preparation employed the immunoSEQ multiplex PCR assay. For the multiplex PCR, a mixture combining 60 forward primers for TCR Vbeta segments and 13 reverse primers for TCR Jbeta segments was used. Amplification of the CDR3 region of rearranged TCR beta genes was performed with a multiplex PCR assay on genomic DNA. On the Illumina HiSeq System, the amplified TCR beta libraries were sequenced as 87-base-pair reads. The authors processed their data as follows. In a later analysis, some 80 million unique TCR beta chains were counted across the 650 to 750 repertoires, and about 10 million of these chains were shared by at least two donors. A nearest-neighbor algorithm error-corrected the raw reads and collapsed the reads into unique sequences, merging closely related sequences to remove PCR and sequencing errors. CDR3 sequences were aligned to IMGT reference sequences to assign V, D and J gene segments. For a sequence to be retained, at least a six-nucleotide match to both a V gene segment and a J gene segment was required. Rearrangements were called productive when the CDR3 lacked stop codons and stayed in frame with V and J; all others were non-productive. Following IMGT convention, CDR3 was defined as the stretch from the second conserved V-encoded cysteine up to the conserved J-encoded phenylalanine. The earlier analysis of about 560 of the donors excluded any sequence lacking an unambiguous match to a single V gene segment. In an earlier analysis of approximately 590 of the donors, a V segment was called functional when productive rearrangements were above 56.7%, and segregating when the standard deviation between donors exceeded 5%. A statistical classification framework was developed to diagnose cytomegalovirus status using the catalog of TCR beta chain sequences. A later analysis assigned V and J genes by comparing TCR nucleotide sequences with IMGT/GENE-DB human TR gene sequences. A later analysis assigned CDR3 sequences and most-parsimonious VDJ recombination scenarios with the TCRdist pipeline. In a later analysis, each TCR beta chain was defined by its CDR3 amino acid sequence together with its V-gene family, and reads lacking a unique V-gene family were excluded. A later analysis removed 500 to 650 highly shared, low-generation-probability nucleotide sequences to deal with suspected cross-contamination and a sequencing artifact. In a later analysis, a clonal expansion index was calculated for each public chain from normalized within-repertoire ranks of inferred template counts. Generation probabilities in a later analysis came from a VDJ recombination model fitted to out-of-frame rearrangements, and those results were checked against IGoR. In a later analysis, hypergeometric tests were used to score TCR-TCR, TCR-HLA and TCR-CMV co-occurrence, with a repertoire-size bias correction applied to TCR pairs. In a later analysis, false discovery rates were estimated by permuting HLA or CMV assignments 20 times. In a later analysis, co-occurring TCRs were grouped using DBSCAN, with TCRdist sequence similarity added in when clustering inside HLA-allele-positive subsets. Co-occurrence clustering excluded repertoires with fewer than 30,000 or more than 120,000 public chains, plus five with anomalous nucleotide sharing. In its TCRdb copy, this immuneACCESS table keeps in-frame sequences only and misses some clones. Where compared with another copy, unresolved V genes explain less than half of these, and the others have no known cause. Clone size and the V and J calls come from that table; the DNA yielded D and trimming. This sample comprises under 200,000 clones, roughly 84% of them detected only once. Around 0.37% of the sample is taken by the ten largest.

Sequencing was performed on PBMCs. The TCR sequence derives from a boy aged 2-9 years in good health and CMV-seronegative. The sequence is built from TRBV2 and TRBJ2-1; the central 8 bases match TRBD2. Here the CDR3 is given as CASRSREGLLGNEQFF. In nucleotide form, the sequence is TGTGCCAGCAGGTCCCGGGAGGGCCTTTTAGGCAATGAGCAGTTCTTC.